The clone carrying this T cell receptor (beta chain) was seen a handful of times. Its antigen is not identified. Distinct nucleotide sequences in the sample also encode this CDR3. These data belong to a study of neoadjuvant nivolumab and ipilimumab in lung cancer. Using immunoSEQ multiplex PCR, the repertoire was profiled, and TCRdb retains in-frame clones only, with some absent. The sample shows roughly 4,700 clones, about 74% of them seen only once. The germline V gene encodes CDR1 MNHEY and CDR2 SVGAGI. The CDR3 extends over 15 amino acids. Trimming took 3 bases from V and 5 from J; bases not matched to a gene: 7. Study-wide results and limits: Blood richness before therapy tracked richness in tumors resected after neoadjuvant therapy.

The V and J genes are TRBV6-5 and TRBJ1-5; 7 bases fit TRBD1. The clonotype comes from an adult with non-small cell lung cancer. Some clones in this sample may be carry-over from other donors' samples. The sample in question was normal lung tissue adjacent to the tumor, obtained after neoadjuvant nivolumab, alone or with ipilimumab, at or shortly before surgery. The CDR3 region has the DNA TGTGCCAGCAGTTATACGACAGGGAGCGATCAGCCCCAGCATTTT. Translation: CASSYTTGSDQPQHF.